This TCR beta chain was recovered during a study of radiation and T cells in renal cell carcinoma. Sample time point: baseline pretreatment blood. Treatment: 15 Gy SBRT to primary tumor, nephrectomy 4 weeks later. Serial blood draws occurred at baseline and 2 and 4 weeks post-SBRT. CDR3 length: 12 residues. The germline gives CDR1 SNHLY, CDR2 FYNNEI. Trimming stripped 6 bases from V and 5 bases from J, with 10 bases between. Libraries were prepared by immunoSEQ multiplex PCR; TCRdb keeps only in-frame clonotypes and omits some of them. The sample yields roughly 100,000 clones, about 86% seen once. The genes are TRBV2 and TRBJ1-1; a weak D match, TRBD1 (6 bases). The clonotype comes from a middle-aged man with renal cell carcinoma. The source material was blood, sampled from a patient whose treatment included radiotherapy and nephrectomy. This CDR3 reads CASRGGGTEAFF. The CDR3, as DNA: TGTGCCAGCAGGGGGGGCGGAACTGAAGCTTTCTTT.